This TCR beta chain was profiled in a study of blood T cell repertoires in COVID-19. On the study more broadly: Sources were T cells, B-cell-depleted T cells, or PBMCs; the material itself was cDNA or gDNA.

The participants were between about 18 and 90 years old and came from about two dozen US areas. Clinical histories supplied by participants themselves formed the basis of cohort assignment. CDR3 length: 17 amino acids. Trimming pared 4 bases from V and 0 bases from J, leaving 13 bases between. In germline, CDR1 is LGHNA, CDR2 YSLEER. Authors' data handling: Amplification of reference gene primers provided the estimated nucleated cell counts. The method was immunoSEQ multiplex PCR; TCRdb's version includes in-frame clones alone and lacks a portion of them. That table gives V, J and clone size, and the DNA gave D and trimming. This sample carries about 400,000 clones, 85% to 90% of them seen once, and the ten largest clones take around 0.91%.

Sequencing was performed on PBMCs or T cells enriched from blood (not recorded which). The clonotype was recovered from a woman under 40 with acute COVID-19. The genes are TRBV4-3 and TRBJ2-6; D is unclear. CDR3 nucleotide sequence: TGCGCCAGCAGCCCGCAAACATCCCTCTCTGGGGCCAACGTCCTGACTTTC. Amino acid sequence: CASSPQTSLSGANVLTF.